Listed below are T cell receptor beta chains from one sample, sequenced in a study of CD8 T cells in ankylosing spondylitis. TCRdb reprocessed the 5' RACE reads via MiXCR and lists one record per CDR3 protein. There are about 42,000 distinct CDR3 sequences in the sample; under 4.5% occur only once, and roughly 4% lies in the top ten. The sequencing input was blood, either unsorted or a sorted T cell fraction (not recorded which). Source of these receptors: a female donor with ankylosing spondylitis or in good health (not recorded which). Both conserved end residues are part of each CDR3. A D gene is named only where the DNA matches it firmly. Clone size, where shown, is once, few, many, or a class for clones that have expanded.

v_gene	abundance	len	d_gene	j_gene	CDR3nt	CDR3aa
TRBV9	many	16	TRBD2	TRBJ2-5	TGTGCCAGCAGCGCCGGGACTAGCGGGGCGTGGGAGACCCAGTACTTC	CASSAGTSGAWETQYF
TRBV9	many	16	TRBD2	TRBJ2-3	TGTGCCAGCAGCGTGGATGGGGGGGGGGTTCTAGATACGCAGTATTTT	CASSVDGGGVLDTQYF
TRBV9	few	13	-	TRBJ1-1	TGTGCCAGCAGCCCCTCGTATGGCACTGAAGCTTTCTTT	CASSPSYGTEAFF
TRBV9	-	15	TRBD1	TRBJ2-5	TGTGCCAGCAGCCCGTTCCCTGGACAGGAAGAGACCCAGTACTTC	CASSPFPGQEETQYF
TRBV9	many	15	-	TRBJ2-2	TGTGCCAGCAGCGGGCCCCGCGGCGGCTCCGGGGAGCTGTTTTTT	CASSGPRGGSGELFF
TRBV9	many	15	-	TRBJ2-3	TGTGCCAGCACTCCTTCCGCGGGTTACACAGATACGCAGTATTTT	CASTPSAGYTDTQYF
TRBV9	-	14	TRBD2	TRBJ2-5	TGTGCCAGCAGCGAGAGCGGGGGGGACGAGACCCAGTACTTC	CASSESGGDETQYF
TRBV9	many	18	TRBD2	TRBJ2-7	TGTGCCAGCAGCGTAGCCCCCAGCGGGGGCTCTATCTCCTACGAGCAGTACTTC	CASSVAPSGGSISYEQYF
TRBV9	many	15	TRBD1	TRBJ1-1	TGTGCCAGCAGCGTGGGACAGGGAGTAGTTACTGAAGCTTTCTTT	CASSVGQGVVTEAFF
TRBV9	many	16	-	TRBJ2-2	TGTGCCAGCAGCGTATTCGGCAGGGATGCCACCGGGGAGCTGTTTTTT	CASSVFGRDATGELFF
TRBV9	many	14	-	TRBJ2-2	TGTGCCAGCAGCGGCCCCGCGGGGATGGGGGAGCTGTTTTTT	CASSGPAGMGELFF
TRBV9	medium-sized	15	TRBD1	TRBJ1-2	TGTGCCAGCAGCGCCGATGACAGGGCCAGGTATGGCTACACCTTC	CASSADDRARYGYTF
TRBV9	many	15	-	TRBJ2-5	TGTGCCAGCAGCCCCACGCCACTAGGAAGGGAGACCCAGTACTTC	CASSPTPLGRETQYF
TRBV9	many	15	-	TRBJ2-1	TGTGCCAGCAGCGCCCTAGATAATGCGGCTATTGATCAGTTCTTC	CASSALDNAAIDQFF
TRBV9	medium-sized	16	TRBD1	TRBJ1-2	TGTGCCAGCAGCGCTCCCTTGGACAGGGCTAACTATGGCTACACCTTC	CASSAPLDRANYGYTF
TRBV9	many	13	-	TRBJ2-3	TGTGCCAGCAGCTGGCGAGGATCCGATACGCAGTATTTT	CASSWRGSDTQYF
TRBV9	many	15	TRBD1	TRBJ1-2	TGTGCCAGCAGCGGGGGGACAGGACTCCCGTATGGCTACACCTTC	CASSGGTGLPYGYTF
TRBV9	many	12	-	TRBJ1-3	TGTGCCAGCAGCCCTGAGGGAAACACCATATATTTT	CASSPEGNTIYF
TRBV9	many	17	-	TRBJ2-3	TGTGCCAGCAGCGTAGCTGGGGGACGGAGGTACCCAGATACGCAGTATTTT	CASSVAGGRRYPDTQYF
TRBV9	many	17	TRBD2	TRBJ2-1	TGTGCCAGCAGCCCCCGGGGGGGAAGCGGGGGGGCGATAGAGCAGTTCTTC	CASSPRGGSGGAIEQFF
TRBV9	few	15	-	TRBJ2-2	TGTGCCAGCAGCGTAGGTCTATATTACACCGGGGAGCTGTTTTTT	CASSVGLYYTGELFF
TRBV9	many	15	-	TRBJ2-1	TGTGCCAGCAGCTCGTACAGCTTCTCCTACAATGAGCAGTTCTTC	CASSSYSFSYNEQFF
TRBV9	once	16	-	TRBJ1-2	TGTGCCAGCAGCGTAGATTTCCGGCTGCCATCGTATGGCTACACCTTC	CASSVDFRLPSYGYTF
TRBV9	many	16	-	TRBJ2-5	TGTGCCAGCAGCGTAGCTCTAGATTTGGGTCAAGAGACCCAGTACTTC	CASSVALDLGQETQYF
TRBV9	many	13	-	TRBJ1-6	TGTGCCAGCAGCGTAGAACCTTTATCACCCCTCCACTTT	CASSVEPLSPLHF
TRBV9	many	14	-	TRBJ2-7	TGTGCCAGCAGCGTAGAGGAGGCGACCTACGAGCAGTACTTC	CASSVEEATYEQYF
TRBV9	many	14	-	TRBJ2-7	TGTGCCAGCAGCGCCTCCCCAGGGCGACCTGAGCAGTACTTC	CASSASPGRPEQYF
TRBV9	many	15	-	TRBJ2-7	TGTGCCAGCAGCGTAGAGGGGGGGAGCTCCTACGAGCAGTACTTC	CASSVEGGSSYEQYF
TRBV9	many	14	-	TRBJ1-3	TGTGCCAGCAGCCAAACGGGGCAGGGGAACACCATATATTTT	CASSQTGQGNTIYF
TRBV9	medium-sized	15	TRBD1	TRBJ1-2	TGTGCCAGCAGCGTAGCATTCGGCGGGACAGGGGGTATATTCTTC	CASSVAFGGTGGIFF
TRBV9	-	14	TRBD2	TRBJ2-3	TGTGCCAGCACCGGTAGCGGGGGGGGAGATACGCAGTATTTT	CASTGSGGGDTQYF
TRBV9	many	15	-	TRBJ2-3	TGTGCCAGCAGCGTGGGTGGGAGAGGCACAGATACGCAGTATTTT	CASSVGGRGTDTQYF
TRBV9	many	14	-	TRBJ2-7	TGTGCCAGCAGCGCCGAGACAGACTCCTACGAGCAGTACTTC	CASSAETDSYEQYF
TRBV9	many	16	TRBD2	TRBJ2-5	TGTGCCAGCAGCGTAGACCCAGCGGGGGCCCTGCTGACCCAGTACTTC	CASSVDPAGALLTQYF
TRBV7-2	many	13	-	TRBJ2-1	TGTGCCAGCAGCTTAGTTTCCCGGGGTGAGCAGTTCTTC	CASSLVSRGEQFF
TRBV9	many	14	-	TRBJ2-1	TGTGCCAGCAGCGTACTGGACTCTTACAATGAGCAGTTCTTC	CASSVLDSYNEQFF
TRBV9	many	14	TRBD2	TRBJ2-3	TGTGCCAGCAGTGGCCTAGCGGGGAAGGATACGCAGTATTTT	CASSGLAGKDTQYF
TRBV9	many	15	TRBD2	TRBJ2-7	TGTGCCAGCAGCGTAGCGGGGGGTGATTCCTACGAGCAGTACTTC	CASSVAGGDSYEQYF
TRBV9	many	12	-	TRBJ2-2	TGTGCCAGCAGCGGTACCACCGGGGAGCTGTTTTTT	CASSGTTGELFF
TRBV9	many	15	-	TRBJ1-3	TGTGCCAGCAGCGCCCCTGGGCCCCCTTATGGAGTGATATATTTT	CASSAPGPPYGVIYF
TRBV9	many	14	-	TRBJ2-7	TGTGCCAGCAGCAAACAAGACAGGCCCTACGAGCAGTACTTC	CASSKQDRPYEQYF
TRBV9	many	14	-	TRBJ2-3	TGTGCCAGCAGCGTATCCCTAGCAGCAGATACGCAGTATTTT	CASSVSLAADTQYF
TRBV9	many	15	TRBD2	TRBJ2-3	TGTGCCAGCAGCGAAGGACTAGCGCGCACAGATACGCAGTATTTT	CASSEGLARTDTQYF
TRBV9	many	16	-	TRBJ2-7	TGTGCCAGCAGCGTAGCGGCAGACAGTAGCTCCTACGAGCAGTACTTC	CASSVAADSSSYEQYF
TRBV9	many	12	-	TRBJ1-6	TGTGCCAGCAGCGTGGCTAATTCACCCCTCCACTTT	CASSVANSPLHF
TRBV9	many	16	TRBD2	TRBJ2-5	TGTGCCAGCAGCCCCGTATTGGCGGGGGGGCAAGAGACCCAGTACTTC	CASSPVLAGGQETQYF
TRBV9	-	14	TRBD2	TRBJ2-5	TGTGCCAGCAGTGCGGGGGGCGGGAGAGAGACCCAGTACTTC	CASSAGGGRETQYF
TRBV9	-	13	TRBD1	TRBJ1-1	TGTGCCAGCAGCCCCGACAGGGGTACTGAAGCTTTCTTT	CASSPDRGTEAFF
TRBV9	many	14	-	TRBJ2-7	TGTGCCAGCAGCGTAGGGCTAGTGGCCTACGAGCAGTACTTC	CASSVGLVAYEQYF
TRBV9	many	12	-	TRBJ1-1	TGTGCCAGCAGCGTAGGAATCACTGAAGCTTTCTTT	CASSVGITEAFF
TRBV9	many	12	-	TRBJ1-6	TGTGCCAGCAGCGCCGATAATTCACCCCTCCACTTT	CASSADNSPLHF
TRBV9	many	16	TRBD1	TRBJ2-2	TGTGCCAGCAGGAGACCGGGACAGGGGGCGGCCGGGGAGCTGTTTTTT	CASRRPGQGAAGELFF
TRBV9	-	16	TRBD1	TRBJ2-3	TGTGCCAGCAGCGTAGATGGACAGGGAATCACAGATACGCAGTATTTT	CASSVDGQGITDTQYF
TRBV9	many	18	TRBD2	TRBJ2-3	TGTGCCAGCAGCCCCCGGACTAGCGGGGGTCTTAGCACAGATACGCAGTATTTT	CASSPRTSGGLSTDTQYF
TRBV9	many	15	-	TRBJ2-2	TGTGCCAGCAGCGCTGCCCAGGGGGGTACCGGGGAGCTGTTTTTT	CASSAAQGGTGELFF